These 10 T cell receptor beta chains originate from one sample sequenced in a study of T cells after yellow fever vaccination. TCRdb ran MiXCR on the 5' RACE reads and lists one entry per CDR3 protein. The sample contains a few hundred thousand distinct CDR3 sequences, around a tenth of which appear only once. The sample was PBMCs, taken on the day of the first yellow fever vaccination. Receptors were obtained from a man aged 18 to 30 who received the YFV17D yellow fever vaccine.

The rearrangement uses TRBV3-1 and TRBJ1-1; the D is unclear. Germline assignment: CDR1 LGHDT and CDR2 YNNKEL (reference sequence). CDR3 length equals 15 residues. V lost 0 bases and J 1 base, leaving 9 bases between the germline ends. Here the CDR3 DNA reads TGTGCCAGCAGCCAAGATTTGGAAGAGAACACTGAAGCTTTCTTT. Translating it yields CASSQDLEENTEAFF.

Only a few counts were recorded for this clonotype. The rearrangement uses TRBV5-8 and TRBJ2-1; TRBD2 might be the D (6 bases). V lost 6 bases and J 0 bases, leaving 19 bases between the germline ends. The CDR3 consists of 17 residues. The germline CDR1 and CDR2 sequences are SGHTS and YDEGEE. Here the CDR3 reads CASIPTGGKSSYNEQFF. CDR3 sequence (DNA): TGTGCCAGCATCCCGACCGGGGGAAAGAGCTCCTACAATGAGCAGTTCTTC. The complete variable domain, with remaining parts taken from reference TRBV5-8 and TRBJ2-1, reads EAGVTQSPTHLIKTRGQQATLRCSPISGHTSVYWYQQALGLGLQFLLWYDEGEERNRGNFPPRFSGRQFPNYSSELNVNALELEDSALYLCASIPTGGKSSYNEQFFGPGTRLTVL.

This chain joins TRBV29-1 and TRBJ2-1; D remains unclear. V lost 5 bases to trimming and J lost 0 bases, with 11 bases between them. CDR3 length equals 14 residues. The V gene's germline CDR1 is SQVTM and CDR2 ANQGSEA. CDR3 nucleotides: TGCAGCGTTTCCCCTCCCAGCTCCTACAATGAGCAGTTCTTC. This gives the protein CSVSPPSSYNEQFF.

This chain links TRBV5-1 with TRBJ1-4; no clear D gene. The CDR3 is 16 amino acids. Germline V lookup: CDR1 SGHRS, CDR2 YFSETQ. Trimming took 0 bases from V and 0 from J, leaving 9 bases between them. Written as DNA, the CDR3 is TGCGCCAGCAGCTTGGGGTCCTCTGCAACTAATGAAAAACTGTTTTTT. This encodes CASSLGSSATNEKLFF.

In its sample, this clonotype was seen a few times. J is TRBJ2-3 and V is TRBV5-1, with a tentative D call TRBD1 (6 bases). The germline V gene has CDR1 SGHRS and CDR2 YFSETQ. The CDR3 has 15 amino acids. The ends were cut back, 2 bases at V and 3 bases at J, with 13 bases in the middle. The CDR3 reads CASSLVQGSTDTQYF. The CDR3 nucleotides read TGCGCCAGCAGCTTAGTCCAGGGGTCTACAGATACGCAGTATTTT.

This clonotype has only a few counts. This rearrangement joins TRBV4-1 to TRBJ2-1, with a weak D call TRBD2 (6 bases). The V end was cut by 3 bases, the J end by 2 bases, with 14 bases between. Germline V gene sequence: CDR1 MGHRA, CDR2 YSYEKL. The CDR3 has 16 residues. The CDR3 sequence: CASSQRDASTYNEQFF. For the CDR3, the DNA is TGCGCCAGCAGCCAGCGGGACGCCTCCACCTACAATGAGCAGTTCTTC.

This clonotype was picked up many times. CDR3: CASSPLGGDTDTQYF. The CDR3 bases are TGTGCCAGCAGCCCCCTCGGCGGTGACACAGATACGCAGTATTTT. The chain is built from TRBV12-3 or TRBV12-4 and TRBJ2-3; D unresolved. V lost 6 bases and J lost 2, with 15 bases in between. The CDR3 has 15 amino acids.

This rearrangement joins TRBV7-9 to TRBJ2-7; 14 bases match TRBD2. Unmatched junction bases numbered 6, after V lost 4 bases and J lost 4 bases. The germline gives CDR1 SEHNR, CDR2 FQNEAQ (reference sequence). The CDR3 runs to 16 residues. CDR3: CASSSGLAGGNYEQYF. The CDR3 coding sequence is TGTGCCAGCAGCTCCGGACTAGCGGGGGGAAATTACGAGCAGTACTTC.

This clonotype was seen more than once but under ten times. The chain couples TRBV5-1 to TRBJ1-4; 7 bases are a match to TRBD1. CDR1 and CDR2 from the germline V gene are SGHRS and YFSETQ. The CDR3 has 15 amino acids. Germline trimming cut 4 bases from V and 5 bases from J; bases unmatched to any gene: 8. CDR3: CASSQPDRENEKLFF. CDR3 coding DNA: TGCGCCAGCAGCCAACCCGACAGGGAAAATGAAAAACTGTTTTTT.

The V and J genes are TRBV21-1 and TRBJ2-7; TRBD2 was called by the table and not checked on the DNA. TRBV21-1 is labeled a pseudogene. CDR3 length: 14 amino acids. The CDR3: CASSKGQGVGEQYV. The CDR3 nucleotides read TGTGCCAGCAGCAAAGGGCAGGGAGTCGGCGAGCAGTACGTC.